This record concerns one TCR beta chain sequence. Its antigen remains undetermined. Base qualities are missing; no much larger clone stands one base away. Germline trimming: 3 bases from V, 4 bases from J; junction bases outside gene matches: 15. CDR1 MGHRA and CDR2 YSYEKL are derived from the germline V gene. The CDR3 spans 18 residues, from the cysteine through the phenylalanine. Kept here is only the CDR3 DNA, which spans 54 bases and is read in frame from base 1. The sequencer listed for this sample is Illumina HiSeq 1500. TCRdb's own reprocessing of the public reads used fastp at Q25 and MiXCR and kept productive beta chains. Every distinct CDR3 protein forms one entry, paired with its most common genes and DNA. In this sample the table shows around 900,000 distinct CDR3 sequences, around 31% of which occur a single time. The ten most abundant clones make up around 15% of the sample. The sample's treatment or condition, from its label and the paper: in vitro stimulation with specific CMV peptide epitopes to enrich CMV-specific T cells.

This entry comes from a study of T cell repertoires in cytomegalovirus infection (dated by TCRdb to 2018 to 2020). The study in broad terms: Peptide stimulations targeted recently identified HLA-C-restricted CMV epitopes, whose presentation resists viral immunomodulation, together with well-studied HLA-B-restricted epitopes. The HLA type of each donor mattered for the analysis, because public TCR beta signatures pointed to carriage of CMV infection along with the matching HLA type.

Study-wide conclusions, independent of this receptor: The ex vivo response was dominated by HLA-C-restricted CMV-specific TCR beta clonotypes, which also provided the single most frequent clonotype in two of eight donors. Cumulative frequency of public TCR beta family members discriminated carriers of CMV infection plus the relevant HLA type in this cohort and an independent approximately 350-donor cohort.

Here the sequenced sample was cultured CD8+ T cells from PBMCs, taken from culture after CMV antigen stimulation. This receptor was obtained from a human donor in good health (CMV status not recorded). Some clones in this sample may be carry-over from other donors' samples. The sequence joins TRBV4-1 to TRBJ1-5; the central 7 bases match TRBD1. The CDR3 region reads CASSHRLLRDSGNQPQHF. The sequence in DNA is TGCGCCAGCAGCCACCGACTTCTCCGGGACAGCGGTAATCAGCCCCAGCATTTT.